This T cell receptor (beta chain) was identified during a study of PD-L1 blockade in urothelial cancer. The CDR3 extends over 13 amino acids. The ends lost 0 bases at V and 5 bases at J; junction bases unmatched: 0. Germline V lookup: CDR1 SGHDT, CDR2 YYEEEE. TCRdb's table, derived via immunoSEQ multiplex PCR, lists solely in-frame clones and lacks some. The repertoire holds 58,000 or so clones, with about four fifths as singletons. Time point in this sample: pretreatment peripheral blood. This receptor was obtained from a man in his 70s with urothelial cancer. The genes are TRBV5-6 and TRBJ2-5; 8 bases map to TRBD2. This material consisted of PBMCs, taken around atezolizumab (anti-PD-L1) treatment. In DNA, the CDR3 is TGTGCCAGCAGCTTGGCGGGGGGGGAGACCCAGTACTTC. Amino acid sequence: CASSLAGGETQYF.